This entry lists 20 T cell receptor beta chains sequenced from one sample in a study of shared clonotypes between healthy human individuals. The table came from immunoSEQ multiplex PCR; TCRdb's copy has only in-frame clones and leaves some out. The sample contains about 2 million clones, about 95% of which appear only once. Naive CD8 cells lacked CD45RO, underwent positive selection for CCR7 and left out terminally differentiated effector memory CD45RA+ cells. Sequencing was carried out using naive CD8+ T cells sorted from blood. All receptors derive from a man in his late teens or twenties in good health.

V is TRBV7-2 and J is TRBJ2-7; 7 positions agree with TRBD2. Germline V gene sequence: CDR1 SGHTA, CDR2 FQGNSA. The V and J ends lost 1 base and 4 bases, in that order; junction bases with no gene match: 4. The CDR3 sequence is 14 residues long. CDR3 in amino acids: CASSLGGGVYEQYF. Here the CDR3 DNA reads TGTGCCAGCAGCTTAGGGGGAGGGGTTTACGAGCAGTACTTC.

This clone was seen only once. J is TRBJ2-5 and V is TRBV30; D possibly matches TRBD1 or TRBD2 (5 bases each). CDR3 size: 12 residues. Per the germline V gene, CDR1 is GTSNPN and CDR2 is SVGIG (reference sequence). The germline V and J ends were trimmed by 4 bases and 5 bases, with 11 bases remaining between them. The CDR3 nucleotides read TGTGCCTGGATGGGGGACGCGGAGACCCAGTACTTC. Translated: CAWMGDAETQYF.

The chain is built from TRBV6-1 and TRBJ2-1, with D perhaps matching TRBD1 (5 bases). CDR3 length equals 15 residues. Trimming pared 0 bases from V and 3 bases from J, leaving 9 bases between. Germline assignment: CDR1 MNHNS and CDR2 SASEGT. In DNA form, the CDR3 reads TGTGCCAGCAGTGAAGCTAGAGACAGCTACAATGAGCAGTTCTTC. Its protein product is CASSEARDSYNEQFF.

This chain joins TRBV11-2 and TRBJ2-7; 7 nucleotides align to TRBD1. This CDR3 contains 13 residues. V dropped 3 bases and J dropped 2; count of bases not matched to a gene: 1. Per germline, CDR1 SGHAT and CDR2 FQNNGV. CDR3 loop: CASSFGQAYEQYF. The CDR3 region has the DNA TGTGCCAGCAGCTTCGGACAGGCCTACGAGCAGTACTTC.

The chain links TRBV10-3 to TRBJ2-7; D gene ambiguous. Germline values: CDR1 ENHRY, CDR2 SYGVKD. CDR3 length: 14 amino acids. Trimming removed 2 bases from V and 0 bases from J, with 8 bases in between. DNA of the CDR3: TGTGCCATCAGTGAGCCAACTTACTCCTACGAGCAGTACTTC. It encodes CAISEPTYSYEQYF.

In regard to this clone: The germline gene is not matched at one end of the junction; a read error may be the cause. The chain is built from TRBV7-7 and TRBJ2-3; D gene uncertain. The length of the CDR3 is 13 residues. The germline CDR1 and CDR2 sequences are SSHAT and FNYEAQ (reference sequence). The CDR3 here is CASSLSRTDTQYF. CDR3 sequence (DNA): TGTGCTAGCAGCTTAAGTCGCACAGATACGCAGTATTTT.

The chain recombines TRBV19 with TRBJ2-1; the D gene could be TRBD1 or TRBD2 (5 bases each). Trimming stripped 4 bases from V and 0 bases from J, with 13 bases between. This CDR3 is built from 16 residues. From germline, CDR1 is LNHDA and CDR2 SQIVND (reference sequence). The CDR3 sequence: CASSKEGSSSYNEQFF. The CDR3, as DNA: TGTGCCAGTAGTAAAGAGGGGTCAAGCTCCTACAATGAGCAGTTCTTC.

V gene TRBV18 combines with J gene TRBJ2-3; the D call may be TRBD1 or TRBD2 (7 bases each). Trimming removed 2 bases at V and 1 base at J, with 13 bases between. CDR1 KGHSH and CDR2 LQKENI come from the germline V gene. The CDR3 contains 16 residues. In DNA, the CDR3 is TGTGCCAGCTCACCAAGTCCAGGGGGGGGCACAGATACGCAGTATTTT. The encoded protein is CASSPSPGGGTDTQYF. The full variable domain, with the rest looked up from reference TRBV18 and TRBJ2-3, is NAGVMQNPRHLVRRRGQEARLRCSPMKGHSHVYWYRQLPEEGLKFMVYLQKENIIDESGMPKERFSAEFPKEGPSILRIQQVVRGDSAAYFCASSPSPGGGTDTQYFGPGTRLTVL.

This clone appeared once. This chain connects TRBV5-1 to TRBJ2-5; 7 bases agree with TRBD1. This CDR3 has 13 amino acids. Germline V CDR1 and CDR2: SGHRS, YFSETQ. Losses at the gene ends were 6 bases for V and 5 bases for J; bases not matched to a gene: 7. CDR3 DNA sequence: TGCGCCAGCAATGCAGGGGGTTATGAGACCCAGTACTTC. Its protein product is CASNAGGYETQYF.

The genes are TRBV5-4 and TRBJ2-7; the D gene is possibly TRBD1 (6 bases). Germline V gene lookup returns CDR1 SGHNT and CDR2 YYREEE (reference sequence). The ends were cut back, 3 bases at V and 4 bases at J, with 14 bases in the middle. The length of the CDR3 is 14 residues. CDR3 sequence: CASSYGDTVYEQYF. CDR3 coding DNA: TGTGCCAGCAGCTACGGGGACACCGTATACGAGCAGTACTTC.

V gene TRBV6-5 combines with J gene TRBJ1-1; D is perhaps TRBD1 (6 bases). Between the trimmed V and J ends, which lost 5 bases and 0 bases, there was a span of 13 bases. This CDR3 is 15 amino acids long. The germline gives CDR1 MNHEY, CDR2 SVGAGI. The chain's CDR3 is CASSPLTGMNTEAFF. For the CDR3, the DNA is TGTGCCAGCAGTCCTTTAACAGGGATGAACACTGAAGCTTTCTTT.

The chain combines TRBV29-1 with TRBJ2-3, with 7 nucleotides matching TRBD2. Germline-derived CDR1 and CDR2 are SQVTM and ANQGSEA. V shed 2 bases, J shed 0 bases, and the junction held 8 bases outside the gene matches. The CDR3 runs to 16 residues. CDR3 loop: CSVEFGLAVSTDTQYF. CDR3 in DNA: TGCAGCGTTGAATTCGGGCTAGCGGTAAGCACAGATACGCAGTATTTT.

CDR3 in DNA: TGTGCCAGCAGTTCCTGGGAGGGGGATAATTCACCCCTCCACTTT. Translated, it gives CASSSWEGDNSPLHF. V is TRBV27 and J is TRBJ1-6; a possible D gene is TRBD1 (6 bases). With 4 bases removed from V and 5 bases from J, the gap between germline ends came to 12 bases. CDR3 length: 15 amino acids. Looked up from germline, CDR1 is MNHEY and CDR2 is SMNVEV (reference sequence).

The chain couples TRBV4-3 to TRBJ1-4; D unclear. The CDR3 contains 14 residues. Germline V lookup: CDR1 LGHNA, CDR2 YSLEER. The ends were cut back, 0 bases at V and 5 bases at J, with 7 bases in the middle. DNA for the CDR3: TGCGCCAGCAGCCAAGATCTCGTAAATGAAAAACTGTTTTTT. This gives the protein CASSQDLVNEKLFF.

This chain connects TRBV7-2 to TRBJ1-4; D gene uncertain. V gave up 2 bases and J gave up 0 bases, with 16 bases separating them. The CDR3 loop spans 18 amino acids. Germline CDR1 is SGHTA and CDR2 is FQGNSA. The CDR3 nucleotides are TGTGCCAGCAGCTTATTCGGACTCAGTCGTGCAACTAATGAAAAACTGTTTTTT. Its translation: CASSLFGLSRATNEKLFF.

This clone has only one observation. The J gene is TRBJ2-2, the V gene TRBV27, with a possible D match to TRBD2 (6 bases). CDR3 length: 15 residues. Germline V CDR1 and CDR2: MNHEY, SMNVEV (reference sequence). Between the trimmed V and J ends, which lost 5 bases and 6 bases, there was a span of 16 bases. The DNA of the CDR3 is TGTGCCAGCAGTGCCCCTATCGGGGGTCCCGGGGAGCTGTTTTTT. Translating gives CASSAPIGGPGELFF.

V gene TRBV14 combines with J gene TRBJ2-7; TRBD2 aligns across 12 bases. CDR1 and CDR2 (germline): SGHDN, FVKESK. V shed 0 bases, J shed 7 bases, and the junction held 7 bases outside the gene matches. The CDR3 sequence is 16 residues long. Written as DNA, the CDR3 is TGTGCCAGCAGCCAAGAATGGACTAGCGGGACTGGAGAGCAGTACTTC. Its protein is CASSQEWTSGTGEQYF.

The chain links TRBV7-9 to TRBJ2-1, with D unresolved. Trimming took 3 bases from V and 8 from J, leaving 8 bases between them. The germline V gene encodes CDR1 SEHNR and CDR2 FQNEAQ (reference sequence). The CDR3 has 12 amino acids. The CDR3 coding sequence is TGTGCCAGCAGCTTTAGGGTGCATGAGCAGTTCTTC. Protein product: CASSFRVHEQFF.

The rearrangement joins TRBV4-1 to TRBJ1-5; D not resolved. This CDR3 spans 14 amino acids. V was cut by 3 bases and J by 7 bases, with 13 bases left in between. CDR1 MGHRA and CDR2 YSYEKL come from the germline V gene. CDR3 in amino acids: CASSHQYGVQPQHF. CDR3 nucleotide sequence: TGCGCCAGCAGCCACCAGTACGGGGTCCAGCCCCAGCATTTT.

The chain recombines TRBV20-1 with TRBJ2-1; D gene ambiguous. CDR1 and CDR2 (germline): DFQATT, SNEGSKA (reference sequence). The CDR3 is 11 residues long. The CDR3 protein is CSGRSYNEQFF. The CDR3 DNA reads as TGCAGCGGCAGGTCCTACAATGAGCAGTTCTTC.